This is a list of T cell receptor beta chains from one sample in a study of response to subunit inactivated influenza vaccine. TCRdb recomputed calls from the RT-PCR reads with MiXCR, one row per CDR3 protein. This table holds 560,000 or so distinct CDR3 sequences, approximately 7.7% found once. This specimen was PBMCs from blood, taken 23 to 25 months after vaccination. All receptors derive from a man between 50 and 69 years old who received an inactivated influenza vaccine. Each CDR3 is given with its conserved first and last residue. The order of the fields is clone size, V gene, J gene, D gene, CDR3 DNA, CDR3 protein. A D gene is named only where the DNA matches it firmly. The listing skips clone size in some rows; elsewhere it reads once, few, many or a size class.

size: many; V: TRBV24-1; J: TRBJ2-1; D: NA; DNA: TGTGCCACCAGTGATTTGCCGGGGAGTCCCTACAATGAGCAGTTCTTC; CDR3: CATSDLPGSPYNEQFF
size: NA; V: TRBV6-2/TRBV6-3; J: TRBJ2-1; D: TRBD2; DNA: TGTGCCAGCAGTTACTCGCCTACCGGGGGGTGGAATGAGCAGTTCTTC; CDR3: CASSYSPTGGWNEQFF
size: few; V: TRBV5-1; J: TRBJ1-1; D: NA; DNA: TGCGCCAGCAGCTTGGGTGCGAACGCTGAAGCTTTCTTT; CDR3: CASSLGANAEAFF
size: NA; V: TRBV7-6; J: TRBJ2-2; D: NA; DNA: TGTGCCAGCAGCTGGCGACAGGGAGGGGACACCGGGGAGCTGTTTTTT; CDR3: CASSWRQGGDTGELFF
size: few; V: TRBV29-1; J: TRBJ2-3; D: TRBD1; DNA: TGCAGCGCCCAGGACAGGTGGACAGATACGCAGTATTTT; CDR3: CSAQDRWTDTQYF
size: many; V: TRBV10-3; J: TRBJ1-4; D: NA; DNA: TGTGCCATCAGTGAGCCCGGGACTAATGAAAAACTGTTTTTT; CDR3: CAISEPGTNEKLFF
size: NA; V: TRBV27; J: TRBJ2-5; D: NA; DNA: TGTGCCAGCAGCTGGGGAGGCCAAGAGACCCAGTACTTC; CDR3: CASSWGGQETQYF
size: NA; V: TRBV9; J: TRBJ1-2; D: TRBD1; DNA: TGTGCCAGCAGCGTACCACCACAGGGGGCTGAAGGCTACACCTTC; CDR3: CASSVPPQGAEGYTF
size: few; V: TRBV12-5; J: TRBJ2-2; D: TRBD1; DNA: TGTGCTAGTGGTTCGGGGACAGGAAACACCGGGGAGCTGTTTTTT; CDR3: CASGSGTGNTGELFF
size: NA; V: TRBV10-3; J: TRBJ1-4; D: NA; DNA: TGTGCCATCAGTGCGCAATCAACTAATGAAAAACTGTTTTTT; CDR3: CAISAQSTNEKLFF
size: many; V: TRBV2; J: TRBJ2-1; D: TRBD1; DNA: TGTGCCAGCAGGGACAGGGAATTCTCCTACAATGAGCAGTTCTTC; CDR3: CASRDREFSYNEQFF
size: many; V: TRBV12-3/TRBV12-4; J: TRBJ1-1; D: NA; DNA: TGTGCCAGCAGCCGCCGGGGGGGGGGCACTGAAGCTTTCTTT; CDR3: CASSRRGGGTEAFF
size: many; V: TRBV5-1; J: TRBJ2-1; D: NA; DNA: TGCGCCAGCAGCTTGGAGGCTAGAAACTACAATGAGCAGTTCTTC; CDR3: CASSLEARNYNEQFF
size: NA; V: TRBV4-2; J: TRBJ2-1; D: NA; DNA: TGTGCCAGCAGCCGGGGGGGCCTCTACAATGAGCAGTTCTTC; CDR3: CASSRGGLYNEQFF
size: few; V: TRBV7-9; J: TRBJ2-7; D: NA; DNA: TGTGCCAGCAGCTTAGCACCCTGGAATCAGGAGCAGTACTTC; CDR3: CASSLAPWNQEQYF
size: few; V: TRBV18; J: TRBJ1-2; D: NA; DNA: TGTGCCAGCTCCGCCGACACCTGGGGCTACACCTTC; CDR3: CASSADTWGYTF
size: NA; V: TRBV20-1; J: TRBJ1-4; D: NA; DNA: TGCAGTGCTCCGATCGATACAGGGCAAAAACTGTTTTTT; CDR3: CSAPIDTGQKLFF
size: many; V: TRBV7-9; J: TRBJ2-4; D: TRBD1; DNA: TGTGCCAGCAAGCAGGGGGAAAGCATTCAGTACTTC; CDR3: CASKQGESIQYF
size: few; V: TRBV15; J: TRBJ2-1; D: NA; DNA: TGTGCCACCAGCAGAGATCCCTTGAAGGGCCATGAGCAGTTCTTC; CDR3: CATSRDPLKGHEQFF
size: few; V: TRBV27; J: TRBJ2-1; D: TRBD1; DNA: TGTGCCAGCATTCCAGGTGGGACAGGGCGATACAATGAGCAGTTCTTC; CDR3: CASIPGGTGRYNEQFF
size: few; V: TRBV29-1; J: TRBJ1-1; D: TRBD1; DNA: TGCAGCGTTCGTTTGTACAGGGGCACTGAAGCTTTCTTT; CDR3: CSVRLYRGTEAFF
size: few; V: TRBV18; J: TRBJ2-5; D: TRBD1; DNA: TGTGCCAGCTCACCATTGTGGGGACAGGACCAAGAGACCCAGTACTTC; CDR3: CASSPLWGQDQETQYF
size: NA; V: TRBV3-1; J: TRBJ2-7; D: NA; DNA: TGTGCCAGCAGCCAAACCATGACGGCCTACGAGCAGTACTTC; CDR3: CASSQTMTAYEQYF
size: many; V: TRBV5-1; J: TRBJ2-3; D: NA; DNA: TGCGCCAGCGGTATGTGGACATTCGGCACAGATACGCAGTATTTT; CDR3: CASGMWTFGTDTQYF
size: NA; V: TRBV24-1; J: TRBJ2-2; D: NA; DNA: TGTGCCACCAGTGATCCGGCCGTGGGGTGGGGGATCACCGGGGAGCTGTTTTTT; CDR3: CATSDPAVGWGITGELFF
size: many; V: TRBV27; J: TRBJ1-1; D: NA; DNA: TGTGCCAGCAGTTTATCGGTAGGGGGCACTGAAGCTTTCTTT; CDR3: CASSLSVGGTEAFF